This passage covers 9 T cell receptor beta chains from one sample sequenced in a study of blood T cell repertoires in COVID-19. TCRdb keeps only in-frame clones here, not all; method: immunoSEQ multiplex PCR. The sample lists about 92,000 clones; around 82% were seen once. Sequences were obtained from peripheral blood. The receptors originated from a human donor in a cohort sampled during active COVID-19.

This clone was detected only a few times. The chain links TRBV7-2 to TRBJ2-3; 9 bases align to TRBD1. The CDR3 spans 16 residues. J gave up 1 base and V 7 bases, and 9 bases lay outside the gene matches. Germline values: CDR1 SGHTA, CDR2 FQGNSA. CDR3 protein: CASILYRGRGTDTQYF. The CDR3 nucleotides read TGTGCCAGCATTTTATACAGGGGGCGCGGCACAGATACGCAGTATTTT.

This rearrangement joins TRBV19 to TRBJ2-7; the match to TRBD1 covers 8 bases. Germline values: CDR1 LNHDA, CDR2 SQIVND (reference sequence). The CDR3 runs to 14 residues. J lost 3 bases, V lost 8 bases, and 9 bases had no gene match. The CDR3 coding sequence is TGTGCCAGTGGGCGGGGACAGGCGATCTACGAGCAGTACTTC. This codes for CASGRGQAIYEQYF.

The rearrangement uses TRBV3-1 (or the pseudogene TRBV3-2) and TRBJ2-3, with D tentatively TRBD1 (6 bases). The V gene lost 7 bases and the J gene lost 2 bases, with 13 bases spanning the gap. CDR1 and CDR2 from the germline V gene are LGHDT and YNNKEL (reference sequence). The CDR3 consists of 14 residues. For the CDR3, the DNA is TGTGCCAGCACCCCAGGGGCGATCACAGATACGCAGTATTTT. This gives the protein CASTPGAITDTQYF.

The chain joins TRBV3-1 (or the pseudogene TRBV3-2) to TRBJ2-5, with 11 bases that match TRBD2. The V and J ends lost 1 base and 4 bases, in that order; junction bases with no gene match: 5. Germline-derived CDR1 and CDR2 are LGHDT and YNNKEL (reference sequence). The CDR3 is 16 amino acids. CDR3: CASSQGGTSGGETQYF. The DNA for the CDR3 is TGTGCCAGCAGCCAAGGGGGGACTAGCGGTGGAGAGACCCAGTACTTC.

The chain couples TRBV7-9 to TRBJ1-6, with 7 bases lining up with TRBD1. There are 17 residues in the CDR3. J gave up 7 bases and V 5 bases, and 14 bases lay outside the gene matches. Germline lookup yields CDR1 SEHNR and CDR2 FQNEAQ (reference sequence). This chain's CDR3 is CASSAHRGDPLNSPLHF. In DNA, the CDR3 is TGTGCCAGCAGCGCCCACAGGGGAGATCCCCTCAATTCACCCCTCCACTTT.

The V and J genes are TRBV29-1 and TRBJ1-1, with D perhaps matching TRBD1 (6 bases). The germline gives CDR1 SQVTM, CDR2 ANQGSEA. V was cut by 3 bases and J by 5 bases, with 13 bases left in between. The CDR3 contains 13 residues. The CDR3 protein is CSVEGAVWTEAFF. The DNA for the CDR3 is TGCAGCGTTGAGGGGGCGGTTTGGACTGAAGCTTTCTTT.

This clone was recorded many times. V and J are TRBV9 and TRBJ2-2, with a possible D match to TRBD1 (6 bases). V shed 4 bases and J shed 2 bases, with 15 bases lying between them. Per the germline V gene, CDR1 is SGDLS and CDR2 is YYNGEE. The CDR3 runs to 16 residues. The CDR3 DNA reads TGTGCCAGCAGCCCGACGACAGGACTCAACACCGGGGAGCTGTTTTTT. Residues: CASSPTTGLNTGELFF.

This rearrangement joins TRBV25-1 to TRBJ2-2; TRBD2 is a possible D gene (5 bases). CDR1 is MGHDK, CDR2 SYGVNS, per germline. The CDR3 is made up of 16 amino acids. The V end lost 2 bases, the J end lost 3 bases, and 13 bases lay between the germline ends. This chain's CDR3 is CASSELGGPDTGELFF. The CDR3 DNA reads TGTGCCAGCAGTGAACTCGGAGGCCCGGACACCGGGGAGCTGTTTTTT.

This clone has only one observation. The germline gene is not matched at one end of the junction; a read error may be the cause. The chain combines TRBV6-6 with TRBJ2-5; either TRBD1 or TRBD2 may supply D (5 bases each). From germline, CDR1 is MNHNY and CDR2 SVGAGI (reference sequence). This CDR3 contains 15 residues. The CDR3: CASSDSGQGAETQYF. The CDR3 DNA follows: TGTGCCAGCAGTGACTCGGGGCAGGGCGCAGAGACCCAGTACTTC.